The rows below give T cell receptor beta chains drawn from one sample of a study of T cells in tuberculosis. The repertoire was sequenced with immunoSEQ multiplex PCR; TCRdb's copy has only in-frame clones and lacks some. The table has roughly 35,000 clones, nearly 95% seen once. The specimen sequenced was PBMCs. The source is a donor aged 10 to 29 with latent tuberculosis or without tuberculosis infection. CDR3s include the opening cysteine and the closing phenylalanine or tryptophan. The order of the fields is clone size, V gene, D gene, J gene, CDR3 DNA, CDR3 protein. D genes are given only for firm matches. Some rows mark clone size as missing; the rest say once, few, many or name a class of expanded clone.

.	TRBV10-3	.	TRBJ1-5	TGTGCCATCAGTGAAGCCGGGGGTTTGAGAGAGCCCCAGCATTTT	CAISEAGGLREPQHF
.	TRBV7-2	.	TRBJ2-3	TGTGCCAGCAGCCGCCTGAGGATTACCACAGATACGCAGTATTTT	CASSRLRITTDTQYF
.	TRBV7-2	TRBD2	TRBJ2-3	TGTGCCAGCAGCTTAGTTTCCGGGGGGGCCTTTTTCGATACGCAGTATTTT	CASSLVSGGAFFDTQYF
.	TRBV30	.	TRBJ2-7	TGTGCCTGGAGTAGGGGTCTCACTGGAACCGAGCAGTACTTC	CAWSRGLTGTEQYF
.	TRBV29-1	.	TRBJ2-7	TGCAGCGTTGCGGGGACAACCTACGAGCAGTACTTC	CSVAGTTYEQYF
.	TRBV27	.	TRBJ2-3	TGTGCCAGCAGTTTGGGGGGGCCCACGCAGTATTTT	CASSLGGPTQYF
.	TRBV4-1	TRBD2	TRBJ2-3	TGCGCCAGCAGCCAACCAGCGGGGGCCGAAAGAGATACGCAGTATTTT	CASSQPAGAERDTQYF
.	TRBV15	.	TRBJ1-5	TGTGCCACCAGACCCGCAGGGGATCGAAGCAATCAGCCCCAGCATTTT	CATRPAGDRSNQPQHF
once	TRBV5-4	TRBD2	TRBJ2-1	TGTGCCAGCAGCAAGGGGACTAGCGTCCCAGCGGAGCAGTTCTTC	CASSKGTSVPAEQFF
.	TRBV5-1	TRBD1	TRBJ1-1	TGCGCCAGCAGCGGAGGGGACAGGAAGAACACTGAAGCTTTCTTT	CASSGGDRKNTEAFF
.	TRBV19	.	TRBJ1-3	TGTGCCAGTACCCCGGGACACCACTCTGGAAACACCATATATTTT	CASTPGHHSGNTIYF
.	TRBV9	.	TRBJ1-5	TGTGCCAGCAGCCCTCGGCCAGGAGGTCAGCCCCAGCATTTT	CASSPRPGGQPQHF
.	TRBV30	TRBD1	TRBJ1-2	TGTGCCTGGAGTAGAGGAAGGACAGGGAGGAGGTATGGCTACACCTTC	CAWSRGRTGRRYGYTF
.	TRBV7-2	.	TRBJ1-6	TGTGCCAGCAGCTTAGGACAGGCTTATAATTCACCCCTCCACTTT	CASSLGQAYNSPLHF
.	TRBV19	TRBD1	TRBJ1-3	TGTGCCAGTAGTATCACGGACAGGGCTTATGGAAACACCATATATTTT	CASSITDRAYGNTIYF
.	TRBV6-6	TRBD1	TRBJ1-2	TGTGCCAGCAGGTCCCAAGGGACAGCCTATGGCTACACCTTC	CASRSQGTAYGYTF
.	TRBV11-2	TRBD1	TRBJ2-7	TGTGCCAGCAGTCACACTCAGGGGGCCTACGAGCAGTACTTC	CASSHTQGAYEQYF
.	TRBV19	.	TRBJ1-5	TGTGCCACCGACAGGAGCCTTAGCAATCAGCCCCAGCATTTT	CATDRSLSNQPQHF
.	TRBV19	.	TRBJ1-5	TGTGCCAGTAGTAAAAACAGGGCGGTCGGGCAGCCCCAGCATTTT	CASSKNRAVGQPQHF
once	TRBV7-2	.	TRBJ1-2	TGTGCCAGCAGCTTAGGAGTCTACGAGGGGGAGAACTATGGCTACACCTTC	CASSLGVYEGENYGYTF
once	TRBV2	.	TRBJ1-5	TGTGCCAGCAGTGGGCAGGGCGGTTCAAATCAGCCCCAGCATTTT	CASSGQGGSNQPQHF
.	TRBV6-5	.	TRBJ2-7	TGTGCCAGCAGCCAAGGGGGAAAGCAGTACTTC	CASSQGGKQYF
.	TRBV5-1	.	TRBJ1-4	TGCGCCAGCAGCCCTCTCCCTGGGGGGGAAATAACTAATGAAAAACTGTTTTTT	CASSPLPGGEITNEKLFF
.	TRBV30	.	TRBJ2-7	TGTGCCTGGAGTCCTGGACAGTCGAGATTCTTC	CAWSPGQSRFF
.	TRBV9	.	TRBJ1-2	TGTGCCAGCACCCCAGAGGGGGGGGGTTTCGATGGCTACACCTTC	CASTPEGGGFDGYTF
.	TRBV30	.	TRBJ1-3	TGTGCCTGGGGACAGATCTCTGGAAACACCATATATTTT	CAWGQISGNTIYF
.	TRBV4-1	TRBD1	TRBJ1-2	TGCGCCAGCAGCCAAGGTTGGGACAGGAGGTCAGTTGGCTACACCTTC	CASSQGWDRRSVGYTF
.	TRBV9	.	TRBJ1-3	TGTGCCAGCAGCCCTCTAGCAGCCTCTGGAAACACCATATATTTT	CASSPLAASGNTIYF
few	TRBV5-1	TRBD1	TRBJ2-7	TGCGCCAGCAGCTTTGACAGGGGGATCTACGAGCAGTACTTC	CASSFDRGIYEQYF
.	TRBV6-1	.	TRBJ2-2	TGTGCCAGCAGTTCGGACTTCACCGGGGAGCTGTTTTTT	CASSSDFTGELFF
once	TRBV27	.	TRBJ2-5	TGTGCCAGCAGTTTGGGACTGCAAGAGACCCAGTACTTC	CASSLGLQETQYF
.	TRBV5-1	.	TRBJ1-3	TGCGCCAGCAGCTTGATTGTATTTAGGGCCAACCGGGGAACCATATATTTT	CASSLIVFRANRGTIYF
.	TRBV30	.	TRBJ1-5	TGTGCCTGGAGTGCAAGTATGACTTCGGCCGCGAATCAGCCCCAGCATTTT	CAWSASMTSAANQPQHF
.	TRBV19	TRBD1	TRBJ2-7	TGTGCCAGTAGCTTGACAGGGGGCTCCGAGCAGTACTTC	CASSLTGGSEQYF
.	TRBV25-1	.	TRBJ1-1	TGTGCCAGCAGCCCCTACCTGGGGGCCACTGAAGCTTTCTTT	CASSPYLGATEAFF
once	TRBV30	.	TRBJ1-2	TGTGCCTGGAGTGTAGGACAGCTGGCCACCTTC	CAWSVGQLATF